This is a list of T cell receptor beta chains from one sample in a study of blood T cell repertoires in COVID-19. TCRdb's copy holds only in-frame clones and misses some; the assay was immunoSEQ multiplex PCR. This sample has 250,000 to 300,000 clones; 88% occur once, and the top ten carry approximately 10%. The sequenced material came from peripheral blood. Receptors were obtained from a woman between 65 and 79 years old with COVID-19, enrolled during active disease. The CDR3 runs from the conserved cysteine through the conserved F or W. The order of the fields is V gene, J gene, clone size, D gene, CDR3 DNA, CDR3 protein. D genes are given only for firm matches. The size of a clone is reported for some rows only, either as once, few or many, or as a class for expanded clones.

V: TRBV6-4; J: TRBJ1-2; size: -; D: -; DNA: TGTGCCAGCAGTGACTCGAGCAGGGCGTATGGCTACACCTTC; CDR3: CASSDSSRAYGYTF
V: TRBV3-1/TRBV3-2; J: TRBJ1-5; size: -; D: -; DNA: TGTGCCAGCAGCCAAGTTAGCGGGGGCCAGCAGCCCCAGCATTTT; CDR3: CASSQVSGGQQPQHF
V: TRBV3-1/TRBV3-2; J: TRBJ2-2; size: -; D: -; DNA: TGTGCCAGCAGCCAAGAGTCCGCGGGGGCCACCGGGGAGCTGTTTTTT; CDR3: CASSQESAGATGELFF
V: TRBV7-8; J: TRBJ2-7; size: once; D: TRBD2; DNA: TGTGCCAGCAGCATTACTAGCGGGGCACCGATCTACGAGCAGTACTTC; CDR3: CASSITSGAPIYEQYF
V: TRBV5-4; J: TRBJ2-2; size: -; D: TRBD1; DNA: TGTGCCAGCAGCACTCGGGCAGGGGGCACCGGGGAGCTGTTTTTT; CDR3: CASSTRAGGTGELFF
V: TRBV11-2; J: TRBJ1-4; size: few; D: -; DNA: TGTGCCAGCAGTCAAAGCGGCGAAAAACTGTTTTTT; CDR3: CASSQSGEKLFF
V: TRBV19; J: TRBJ2-7; size: -; D: TRBD1; DNA: TGTGCCAGTAGTACGGACAGGGGCGATTCTTACGAGCAGTACTTC; CDR3: CASSTDRGDSYEQYF
V: TRBV7-9; J: TRBJ2-7; size: -; D: -; DNA: TGTGCCAGCAGCTCGTTGTCTGGGGGGACGGGGTCCTACGAGCAGTACTTC; CDR3: CASSSLSGGTGSYEQYF
V: TRBV5-4; J: TRBJ2-6; size: once; D: TRBD1; DNA: TGTGCCAGCAGCGTTCTTGGACAGGGGTACGGGGCCAACGTCCTGACTTTC; CDR3: CASSVLGQGYGANVLTF
V: TRBV29-1; J: TRBJ2-6; size: -; D: TRBD2; DNA: TGCAGCGTTGAAACGCGGGGGTACGGGGCCAACGTCCTGACTTTC; CDR3: CSVETRGYGANVLTF
V: TRBV4-1; J: TRBJ2-7; size: -; D: TRBD2; DNA: TGCGCCAGCAGCCAAGATCAAAGCGGGAGAGGGTACGAGCAGTACTTC; CDR3: CASSQDQSGRGYEQYF
V: TRBV7-9; J: TRBJ2-7; size: once; D: TRBD1; DNA: TGTGCCAGCAGCCTTCAGACAGGGGGAAGTACCGAGCAGTACTTC; CDR3: CASSLQTGGSTEQYF
V: TRBV7-9; J: TRBJ1-1; size: -; D: TRBD1; DNA: TGTGCCAGCAGCATCCCACAGGGGGAGAACACTGAAGCTTTCTTT; CDR3: CASSIPQGENTEAFF
V: TRBV19; J: TRBJ1-1; size: once; D: -; DNA: TGTGCCAGTAGTTTAGGCAGGGGAACTGAAGCTTTCTTT; CDR3: CASSLGRGTEAFF
V: TRBV10-3; J: TRBJ1-5; size: once; D: TRBD1; DNA: TGTGCCATCAGTGACTTTACCCAGGGGGGTCGGGGGCCCCAGCATTTT; CDR3: CAISDFTQGGRGPQHF
V: TRBV29-1; J: TRBJ2-1; size: -; D: TRBD2; DNA: TGCAGCGTTGAGGTTAGCGGGAGGGATAAGTTCTTC; CDR3: CSVEVSGRDKFF
V: TRBV3-1/TRBV3-2; J: TRBJ1-5; size: -; D: -; DNA: TGTGCCAGCAGCCAAACGCGGTGGAATCAGCCCCAGCATTTT; CDR3: CASSQTRWNQPQHF
V: TRBV6-5; J: TRBJ2-1; size: few; D: TRBD1; DNA: TGTGCCAGCAGAAGACAGGGGTCCGGCGGAGAGCAGTTCTTC; CDR3: CASRRQGSGGEQFF
V: TRBV2; J: TRBJ1-1; size: -; D: -; DNA: TGTGCCAGCAGTGTTCGTGGTCAGACTGAAGCTTTCTTT; CDR3: CASSVRGQTEAFF
V: TRBV12-3/TRBV12-4; J: TRBJ2-2; size: once; D: -; DNA: TGTGCCAGCAGCAATCAGGGTGACGGGGAGCTGTTTTTT; CDR3: CASSNQGDGELFF
V: TRBV4-3; J: TRBJ1-4; size: -; D: -; DNA: TGCGCCAGCAGCCAAGAAGGCAGGGTAGGGGAAAAACTGTTTTTT; CDR3: CASSQEGRVGEKLFF
V: TRBV9; J: TRBJ2-3; size: -; D: TRBD1; DNA: TGTGCCAGCAGCCTCCTACGGGACAGCCGCACAGATACGCAGTATTTT; CDR3: CASSLLRDSRTDTQYF
V: TRBV7-2; J: TRBJ2-1; size: -; D: -; DNA: TGTGCCAGCAGCTTAGCGCCGCGGAGCGCCCTGTTCAATGAGCAGTTCTTC; CDR3: CASSLAPRSALFNEQFF
V: TRBV30; J: TRBJ1-1; size: -; D: TRBD1; DNA: TGTGCCTGGAGTCCCGGCCGGACAGGTGGGGACACTGAAGCTTTCTTT; CDR3: CAWSPGRTGGDTEAFF
V: TRBV3-1/TRBV3-2; J: TRBJ2-7; size: -; D: -; DNA: TGTGCCAGCAGCCAAGATCCTAACAGGTTAACCTACGAGCAGTACTTC; CDR3: CASSQDPNRLTYEQYF
V: TRBV28; J: TRBJ2-2; size: once; D: -; DNA: TGTGCCAGCAGACGTTCGGGGGTCCCCGGGGAGCTGTTTTTT; CDR3: CASRRSGVPGELFF
V: TRBV5-6; J: TRBJ2-7; size: -; D: -; DNA: TGTGCCAGCAGCTTGATAACCTACGAGCAGTACTTC; CDR3: CASSLITYEQYF
V: TRBV29-1; J: TRBJ1-5; size: -; D: -; DNA: TGCAGCGTTCAGAGGGACTTGAATCAGCCCCAGCATTTT; CDR3: CSVQRDLNQPQHF
V: TRBV27; J: TRBJ2-7; size: -; D: TRBD2; DNA: TGTGCCAGTGGTGGCGGGAGCTCCTACGAGCAGTACTTC; CDR3: CASGGGSSYEQYF
V: TRBV18; J: TRBJ2-1; size: -; D: -; DNA: TGTGCCAGCTCACCGCTCTTGGGGGGGCTGGTCAATGAGCAGTTCTTC; CDR3: CASSPLLGGLVNEQFF
V: TRBV6-5; J: TRBJ1-3; size: -; D: -; DNA: TGTGCCAGCAGTTACGGCAGCTCTGGAAACACCATATATTTT; CDR3: CASSYGSSGNTIYF
V: TRBV5-1; J: TRBJ1-6; size: -; D: -; DNA: TGCGCCAGCAGCTTGGCCTCACAGGGTCATTCACCCCTCCACTTT; CDR3: CASSLASQGHSPLHF
V: TRBV5-1; J: TRBJ2-6; size: -; D: TRBD1; DNA: TGCGCCAGCAGCTTAGCCGGGACAGGGAGAGGGGCCAACGTCCTGACTTTC; CDR3: CASSLAGTGRGANVLTF
V: TRBV19; J: TRBJ1-2; size: -; D: -; DNA: TGTGCCAGTACCCTGGGAGGTAACTATGGCTACACCTTC; CDR3: CASTLGGNYGYTF
V: TRBV4-2; J: TRBJ1-1; size: -; D: -; DNA: TGTGCCAGCACCAGCCAGTACGGGGTACTTGCTGAAGCTTTCTTT; CDR3: CASTSQYGVLAEAFF
V: TRBV30; J: TRBJ1-1; size: -; D: -; DNA: TGTGCCTGGAGTGTATTCTGGGGGGTTGACACTGAAGCTTTCTTT; CDR3: CAWSVFWGVDTEAFF
V: TRBV28; J: TRBJ1-2; size: -; D: -; DNA: TGTGCCAGCAGTCCCCTGCGCCAGGGAGGAGGCTACACCTTC; CDR3: CASSPLRQGGGYTF
V: TRBV13; J: TRBJ2-1; size: -; D: -; DNA: TGTGCCAGCAGCCTGTTGAGAAGTGAGCAGTTCTTC; CDR3: CASSLLRSEQFF
V: TRBV7-8; J: TRBJ2-1; size: -; D: TRBD2; DNA: TGTGCCAGCAGCTTAGAGTCAACTAGCGGTTACAATGAGCAGTTCTTC; CDR3: CASSLESTSGYNEQFF
V: TRBV9; J: TRBJ1-5; size: -; D: -; DNA: TGTGCCAGCAGCGTAGGTCAGGTTGATCAGCCCCAGCATTTT; CDR3: CASSVGQVDQPQHF